Following are 22 T cell receptor beta chains from one sample sequenced in a study of T-cell memory formation after mild COVID-19. TCRdb recomputed calls from the 5' RACE reads with MiXCR, one row per CDR3 protein. The sample carries over 450,000 distinct CDR3 sequences, over 20% recorded once. The sequenced sample was PBMCs or a T cell subset sorted from them (not recorded which). All receptors derive from an adult woman who had mild COVID-19 (a few samples of this study predate the infection). Cell type and time point are not known.

The gene calls are TRBV9 and TRBJ2-3; D is uncertain. The CDR3 covers 12 residues. Germline V lookup: CDR1 SGDLS, CDR2 YYNGEE. The V gene lost 5 bases and the J gene lost 4 bases, with 8 bases spanning the gap. The CDR3 DNA sequence: TGTGCCAGCAGGGCCCTCTCAGATACGCAGTATTTT. Its translation is CASRALSDTQYF.

Only one count was recorded for this clonotype. The V and J genes are TRBV7-3 and TRBJ1-3, with unresolved D. Germline CDR1 reads SGHTA; CDR2 reads FQGTGA. With 5 bases removed from V and 0 bases from J, the gap between germline ends came to 8 bases. There are 14 residues in the CDR3. The CDR3 loop is CASSPDASGNTIYF. In DNA form, the CDR3 reads TGTGCCAGCAGCCCGGACGCCTCTGGAAACACCATATATTTT.

The table lists this clonotype with many counts. The CDR3, as DNA: TGTGCCAGCAGCGGACCAATAACAGATACGCAGTATTTT. Translating it yields CASSGPITDTQYF. The chain has TRBV12-3 or TRBV12-4 and TRBJ2-3; D is undetermined. The V gene lost 6 bases and the J gene lost 3 bases, with 10 bases spanning the gap. CDR3 length equals 13 residues.

This clonotype was picked up a small number of times. The J gene is TRBJ1-2, the V gene TRBV12-3 or TRBV12-4; D is unresolved. Trimming took off 7 bases at V and 8 bases at J, with 14 bases between the two ends. The CDR3 sequence is 12 residues long. CDR3 in DNA: TGTGCCAGCACACTAGGGTGGGGAGGCTACACCTTC. This sequence encodes CASTLGWGGYTF.

This clonotype turned up a few times. The V and J genes are TRBV12-3 or TRBV12-4 and TRBJ1-1; possible D gene TRBD1, 5 bases. This CDR3 contains 17 residues. V was cut by 2 bases and J by 1 base, with 17 bases left in between. The DNA of the CDR3 is TGTGCCAGCAGTTTACCTCGTCTCAGGGTTACGAACACTGAAGCTTTCTTT. Protein: CASSLPRLRVTNTEAFF.

This clonotype has a handful of counts. This chain joins TRBV4-1 and TRBJ1-2, with 7 bases aligning to TRBD1. This CDR3 has 15 amino acids. The V segment lost 2 bases and the J segment 6 bases; nucleotides outside the gene matches: 9. The germline gives CDR1 MGHRA, CDR2 YSYEKL. CDR3 sequence (DNA): TGCGCCAGCAGCCAATCCTTACAGGGGAGGGATGGCTACACCTTC. This translates into CASSQSLQGRDGYTF.

CDR3 amino acids: CASRAFANQPQHF. The CDR3 DNA is TGTGCTTCACGGGCTTTTGCCAATCAGCCCCAGCATTTT. The V gene is TRBV6-5, the J gene TRBJ1-5; D remains unclear. The CDR3 runs to 13 residues. Germline V gene data show CDR1 as MNHEY and CDR2 as SVGAGI.

The J gene is TRBJ2-1, the V gene TRBV18; possibly TRBD2 for D (6 bases). This CDR3 is built from 15 residues. Germline lookup yields CDR1 KGHSH and CDR2 LQKENI. V shed 0 bases and J shed 5 bases, with 11 bases lying between them. As DNA, the CDR3 is TGTGCCAGCTCACCACCGTGGGACTTTAACAATGAGCAGTTCTTC. Residues: CASSPPWDFNNEQFF.

The chain combines TRBV7-9 with TRBJ2-7; TRBD1 agrees at 8 bases. Germline loops: CDR1 SEHNR, CDR2 FQNEAQ (reference sequence). This CDR3 contains 15 residues. V was pared by 2 bases and J by 5 bases, with 8 bases of the junction left unmatched. CDR3 in DNA: TGTGCCAGCAGCTTATCCTCGGACAGGGACCACGAGCAGTACTTC. As protein: CASSLSSDRDHEQYF.

The CDR3 nucleotides read TGTGCCAGCAGTGAATTTGCAGGTCTCTCCTACAATGAGCAGTTCTTC. It codes for CASSEFAGLSYNEQFF. The chain is built from TRBV6-1 and TRBJ2-1; D is ambiguous. The CDR3 is 16 amino acids. From germline, CDR1 is MNHNS and CDR2 SASEGT. V was trimmed by 2 bases and J by 0 bases, leaving 11 bases between them.

The sample holds a few counts of this clonotype. The junction departs from the called germline gene at one end, perhaps through a read error. V and J are TRBV7-6 and TRBJ2-1, with TRBD1 as a possible D gene (5 bases). The germline V gene has CDR1 SGHVS and CDR2 FNYEAQ. This CDR3 is built from 15 residues. CDR3 coding DNA: TGTGCCAGCAGCTTCGACAGTGGTTCCTACAATGACCAGTTCTTC. It yields the protein CASSFDSGSYNDQFF.

J is TRBJ1-1 and V is TRBV29-1, with 7 nucleotides matching TRBD1. The CDR3 runs 12 residues. The trim removed 8 bases at V and 6 bases at J, leaving 9 bases unmatched. Germline V gives CDR1 SQVTM, CDR2 ANQGSEA. The CDR3 sequence is CSTRQGVAEAFF. CDR3 sequence (DNA): TGCAGCACGAGACAGGGCGTCGCTGAAGCTTTCTTT.

This clonotype came up a few times. The chain carries TRBV20-1 and TRBJ2-7; 10 bases match TRBD2. Germline V gives CDR1 DFQATT, CDR2 SNEGSKA (reference sequence). The CDR3 covers 15 residues. The junction had 5 bases not matched to a gene; V was cut back by 3 bases and J by 0 bases. CDR3 amino acids: CSASDSGGSSYEQYF. The CDR3 DNA is TGCAGTGCTAGTGATAGCGGGGGGAGCTCCTACGAGCAGTACTTC.

This chain joins TRBV29-1 and TRBJ2-7; D gene ambiguous. V was trimmed by 5 bases and J by 0 bases, leaving 11 bases between them. The length of the CDR3 is 13 residues. From germline, CDR1 is SQVTM and CDR2 ANQGSEA. The CDR3 DNA is TGCAGCGTTACGGGCCTGAGCTCCTACGAGCAGTACTTC. It is translated as CSVTGLSSYEQYF.

The sample holds many counts of this clonotype. The chain is built from TRBV4-2 and TRBJ2-1; 10 bases are a match to TRBD1. Trimming removed 1 base from V and 6 bases from J; junction bases left unmatched: 6. The CDR3 length is 16 residues. CDR1 is LGHNA, CDR2 YNFKEQ, per germline. CDR3 in amino acids: CASSQVDRGTLNEQFF. In nucleotides, the CDR3 is TGTGCCAGCAGCCAAGTGGACAGGGGGACCCTCAATGAGCAGTTCTTC.

This sequence joins TRBV20-1 and TRBJ1-3; D uncertain. Germline CDR1 and CDR2: DFQATT and SNEGSKA (reference sequence). CDR3 length: 14 amino acids. V lost 4 bases, J lost 0 bases, and 10 bases lay in between. CDR3 amino acids: CSAIQSRSGNTIYF. DNA of the CDR3: TGCAGTGCTATCCAGTCCCGCTCTGGAAACACCATATATTTT.

The chain links TRBV4-1 to TRBJ2-3; 9 nucleotides align to TRBD2. This CDR3 contains 17 residues. Trimming cost V 1 base and J 2 bases; bases outside gene matches: 7. CDR1 MGHRA and CDR2 YSYEKL come from the germline V gene. The CDR3 coding sequence is TGCGCCAGCAGCCAAGTAAACGCTAGCGGGGACACAGATACGCAGTATTTT. This translates into CASSQVNASGDTDTQYF.

The chain is built from TRBV15 and TRBJ2-5; D tentatively fits TRBD1 or TRBD2 (6 bases each). V gave up 5 bases and J gave up 5 bases, with 18 bases separating them. Germline V CDR1 and CDR2: LNHNV, YYDKDF (reference sequence). This CDR3 is built from 15 residues. The CDR3 protein is CATSPWRGEWETQYF. The CDR3 coding sequence is TGTGCCACCAGCCCCTGGAGGGGGGAGTGGGAGACCCAGTACTTC.

This clonotype was counted at least ten times. The chain joins TRBV15 to TRBJ1-2; D gene uncertain. Trimming removed 5 bases at V and 4 bases at J, with 8 bases between. This CDR3 is built from 12 residues. Germline CDR1 LNHNV, CDR2 YYDKDF (reference sequence). The CDR3 loop reads CATSGASYGYTF. For the CDR3, the DNA is TGTGCCACCAGCGGCGCGTCCTATGGCTACACCTTC.

This clonotype was detected a few times. The V call is TRBV6-2 or TRBV6-3, the J call TRBJ1-1; D is possibly TRBD1 (5 bases). V was pared by 7 bases and J by 7 bases, with 19 bases between. The CDR3 is 14 residues long. CDR1 is MNHEY and CDR2 is SVGEGT in the germline V gene. This CDR3 is CASINPGPYIEAFF. The CDR3 nucleotides are TGTGCCAGCATCAACCCGGGACCTTATATTGAAGCTTTCTTT.

The rearrangement links TRBV11-3 to TRBJ2-1, with 12 bases matching TRBD2. This CDR3 has 18 residues. J gave up 8 bases and V 5 bases, and 16 bases lay outside the gene matches. Germline V gene sequence: CDR1 SGHNT, CDR2 YENEEA. Here the CDR3 DNA reads TGTGCCAGCAGCCCACCCCGGCCTAGCGGGAGGGCCAGCGATGAGCAGTTCTTC. It is translated as CASSPPRPSGRASDEQFF.

This clonotype was recorded at least ten times. CDR3 amino acids: CASSPGLGDTGELFF. CDR3 nucleotide sequence: TGTGCCAGCAGCCCGGGACTAGGAGACACCGGGGAGCTGTTTTTT. The chain carries TRBV7-3 and TRBJ2-2, with 8 bases lining up with TRBD2. Germline CDR1 is SGHTA and CDR2 is FQGTGA. V was pared by 5 bases and J by 3 bases, with 5 bases of the junction left unmatched. The CDR3 extends over 15 amino acids.